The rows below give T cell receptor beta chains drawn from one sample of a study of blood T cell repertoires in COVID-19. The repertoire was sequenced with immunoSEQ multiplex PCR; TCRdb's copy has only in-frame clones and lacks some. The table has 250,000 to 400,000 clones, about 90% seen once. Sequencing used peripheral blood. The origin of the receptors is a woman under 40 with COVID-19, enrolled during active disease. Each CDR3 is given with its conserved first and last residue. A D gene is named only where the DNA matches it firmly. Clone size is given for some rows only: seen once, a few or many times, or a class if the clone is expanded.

CDR3nt: TGTGCCAGCAGCTCCGGGGGGGCTGAAGCTTTCTTT
CDR3aa: CASSSGGAEAFF
v_gene: TRBV7-6
d_gene: .
j_gene: TRBJ1-1
abundance: once

CDR3nt: TGTGCCAGCAGCCCCCGACTAGCGGGAGGCCTCTCGCAGTATTTT
CDR3aa: CASSPRLAGGLSQYF
v_gene: TRBV7-6
d_gene: TRBD2
j_gene: TRBJ2-3
abundance: .

CDR3nt: TGTGCCACCAGTGATTTAAGGCGGAGAAAGGACAATGAGCAGTTCTTC
CDR3aa: CATSDLRRRKDNEQFF
v_gene: TRBV24-1
d_gene: .
j_gene: TRBJ2-1
abundance: .

CDR3nt: TGTGCCAGCAGCTTGGGACAGGGGAACTATGGCTACACCTTC
CDR3aa: CASSLGQGNYGYTF
v_gene: TRBV5-5
d_gene: TRBD1
j_gene: TRBJ1-2
abundance: once

CDR3nt: TGTGCCAGCTCACCCCTAGCGGGAGATGGCTACGAGCAGTACTTC
CDR3aa: CASSPLAGDGYEQYF
v_gene: TRBV18
d_gene: TRBD2
j_gene: TRBJ2-7
abundance: .

CDR3nt: TGTGCCACCAGCAGAGATCGTGAAAAACTGTTTTTT
CDR3aa: CATSRDREKLFF
v_gene: TRBV15
d_gene: .
j_gene: TRBJ1-4
abundance: .

CDR3nt: TGTGCCAGCAGCTTAGGGGGACAGGGGAATAATGAAAAACTGTTTTTT
CDR3aa: CASSLGGQGNNEKLFF
v_gene: TRBV7-9
d_gene: TRBD1
j_gene: TRBJ1-4
abundance: .

CDR3nt: TGTGCCAGTAGTGGGCCAGGGACTTATGGCTACACCTTC
CDR3aa: CASSGPGTYGYTF
v_gene: TRBV19
d_gene: .
j_gene: TRBJ1-2
abundance: .

CDR3nt: TGTGCCAGCAGTGAAGTGGGACAGGCCACAGATACGCAGTATTTT
CDR3aa: CASSEVGQATDTQYF
v_gene: TRBV2
d_gene: TRBD1
j_gene: TRBJ2-3
abundance: few

CDR3nt: TGTGCCAGCAGTGTTAGTAGGGACAGGGGTCCAGGTCAGCCCCAGCATTTT
CDR3aa: CASSVSRDRGPGQPQHF
v_gene: TRBV6-1
d_gene: TRBD1
j_gene: TRBJ1-5
abundance: .

CDR3nt: TGCGCCAGCCGCGGGTTTACGAACACCGGGGAGCTGTTTTTT
CDR3aa: CASRGFTNTGELFF
v_gene: TRBV5-1
d_gene: .
j_gene: TRBJ2-2
abundance: once

CDR3nt: TGCGCCAGCAGCCCTATTGGGACAGTTAACTATGGCTACACCTTC
CDR3aa: CASSPIGTVNYGYTF
v_gene: TRBV5-1
d_gene: TRBD1
j_gene: TRBJ1-2
abundance: .

CDR3nt: TGTGCCAGTAGCACGGGACAGGGGGCGACCTATGGCTACACCTTC
CDR3aa: CASSTGQGATYGYTF
v_gene: TRBV19
d_gene: TRBD1
j_gene: TRBJ1-2
abundance: .

CDR3nt: TGTGCCAGCAGCCCACCGGGACAATCCTACAATGAGCAGTTCTTC
CDR3aa: CASSPPGQSYNEQFF
v_gene: TRBV7-9
d_gene: .
j_gene: TRBJ2-1
abundance: once

CDR3nt: TGCAGCGTTGAAGCCTTCTCCTCGGGGGAAACTAACTATGGCTACACCTTC
CDR3aa: CSVEAFSSGETNYGYTF
v_gene: TRBV29-1
d_gene: .
j_gene: TRBJ1-2
abundance: .

CDR3nt: TGTGCCAGCAGTTACTCAGGGGGTAACACTGAAGCTTTCTTT
CDR3aa: CASSYSGGNTEAFF
v_gene: TRBV6-5
d_gene: .
j_gene: TRBJ1-1
abundance: .

CDR3nt: TGTGCCAGCAGCTACCAGGGGCGCACAGTCTACGAGCAGTACTTC
CDR3aa: CASSYQGRTVYEQYF
v_gene: TRBV7-9
d_gene: .
j_gene: TRBJ2-7
abundance: .

CDR3nt: TGCAGCGTCGGACAGGTCTCCTCCTACGAGCAGTACTTC
CDR3aa: CSVGQVSSYEQYF
v_gene: TRBV29-1
d_gene: TRBD1
j_gene: TRBJ2-7
abundance: .

CDR3nt: TGTGCCAGCGCTAGGCAGCTGAACACTGAAGCTTTCTTT
CDR3aa: CASARQLNTEAFF
v_gene: TRBV14
d_gene: .
j_gene: TRBJ1-1
abundance: .

CDR3nt: TGCAGCGCCAGGACAGGCTATAATGAAAAACTGTTTTTT
CDR3aa: CSARTGYNEKLFF
v_gene: TRBV29-1
d_gene: TRBD1
j_gene: TRBJ1-4
abundance: .

CDR3nt: TGTGCCAGCAGCTCCATACGGACAGAGTTCCACTATGGCTACACCTTC
CDR3aa: CASSSIRTEFHYGYTF
v_gene: TRBV7-2
d_gene: .
j_gene: TRBJ1-2
abundance: .

CDR3nt: TGTGCCAGCAGTACAGGGCCTAGCTCCTACAATGAGCAGTTCTTC
CDR3aa: CASSTGPSSYNEQFF
v_gene: TRBV6-2/TRBV6-3
d_gene: .
j_gene: TRBJ2-1
abundance: .

CDR3nt: TGTGCCAGCAGTGGAGGAGCGGCCTACGAGCAGTACTTC
CDR3aa: CASSGGAAYEQYF
v_gene: TRBV2
d_gene: .
j_gene: TRBJ2-7
abundance: .

CDR3nt: TGTGCCAGCAGTGGACAGGGGACCTACGAGCAGTACTTC
CDR3aa: CASSGQGTYEQYF
v_gene: TRBV2
d_gene: TRBD1
j_gene: TRBJ2-7
abundance: .

CDR3nt: TGTGCCAGCAGCGTAGAGGCCGGCAGGTCCACCGGGGAGCTGTTTTTT
CDR3aa: CASSVEAGRSTGELFF
v_gene: TRBV9
d_gene: .
j_gene: TRBJ2-2
abundance: .

CDR3nt: TGTGCCAGCAGCGGGACAGGGGTTGGTCAGCCCCAGCATTTT
CDR3aa: CASSGTGVGQPQHF
v_gene: TRBV27
d_gene: TRBD1
j_gene: TRBJ1-5
abundance: .

CDR3nt: TGTGCCAGCTCACCAACTAGCATGATCTACGAGCAGTACTTC
CDR3aa: CASSPTSMIYEQYF
v_gene: TRBV18
d_gene: .
j_gene: TRBJ2-7
abundance: .

CDR3nt: TGTGCCAGTGAGCCGGGACAGGGGGCGCCCGGCTACACCTTC
CDR3aa: CASEPGQGAPGYTF
v_gene: TRBV19
d_gene: TRBD1
j_gene: TRBJ1-2
abundance: once

CDR3nt: TGTGCCAGCAGTGGGCGGGGAGGTGGAAACACCATATATTTT
CDR3aa: CASSGRGGGNTIYF
v_gene: TRBV2
d_gene: .
j_gene: TRBJ1-3
abundance: .

CDR3nt: TGTGCCAGCAGCTTTAGAGGAAACTCCTACGAGCAGTACTTC
CDR3aa: CASSFRGNSYEQYF
v_gene: TRBV5-4
d_gene: .
j_gene: TRBJ2-7
abundance: few

CDR3nt: TGCGCCAGCAGTGAGTCGACGACGGGACTAGCGGGAAGGGTTCAGTACTTC
CDR3aa: CASSESTTGLAGRVQYF
v_gene: TRBV10-1
d_gene: TRBD2
j_gene: TRBJ2-4
abundance: .

CDR3nt: TGTGCCAGCAGCCTTGACAGGGTAGCTTTCTTT
CDR3aa: CASSLDRVAFF
v_gene: TRBV28
d_gene: TRBD1
j_gene: TRBJ1-1
abundance: .

CDR3nt: TGTGCCAGCACCTGGTTAGCGGACTCCTACGAGCAGTACTTC
CDR3aa: CASTWLADSYEQYF
v_gene: TRBV11-2
d_gene: .
j_gene: TRBJ2-7
abundance: .

CDR3nt: TGCGCCAGCAGCCTCAACGGCCTCCAAGGAGCTCTCTATGGCTACACCTTC
CDR3aa: CASSLNGLQGALYGYTF
v_gene: TRBV4-1
d_gene: .
j_gene: TRBJ1-2
abundance: .